This TCR beta chain is from a study of Ad26.COV2.S vaccination and SARS-CoV-2 variants. About the research overall: Enrolled in COV1001, the donor was in the Ad26.COV2.S trial arm, which received the vaccine. Study conclusions and caveats: Those who received vaccine or placebo ended up with similar non-spike TCR breadth.

The V end was cut by 4 bases, the J end by 6 bases, with 15 bases between. The CDR3 extends over 15 amino acids. Germline values: CDR1 MGHRA, CDR2 YSYEKL. Treatment here: 15 to 20 received Ad26.COV2.S at low or high dose, single or two shots; roughly five received placebo; per-sample allocation not given. Day 63 after the first vaccine or placebo injection was the time point for sampling. Using immunoSEQ multiplex PCR, the repertoire was profiled, and TCRdb retains in-frame clones only, with some absent. This repertoire shows around 420,000 clones, approximately 87% found once; its top ten account for approximately 4%. This clone was found once. No antigen is known for it.

Sequenced material: peripheral blood, taken in a trial of Ad26.COV2.S vaccine versus placebo. This chain uses TRBV4-1 with TRBJ2-2, with D possibly matching TRBD1 (5 bases). The sequence was collected from a person between 18 and 65 years old who received the Ad26.COV2.S COVID-19 vaccine or a placebo. CDR3 loop: CASSPSPAGPGELFF. CDR3 DNA sequence: TGCGCCAGCAGCCCTAGTCCGGCAGGGCCCGGGGAGCTGTTTTTT.